This T cell receptor (beta chain) was observed in a study of control samples from healthy donors and cancer patients. Using immunoSEQ multiplex PCR, the repertoire was profiled, and TCRdb retains in-frame clones only, with some absent. This table has 130,000 or so clones, 89% appearing once. Germline assignment: CDR1 LNHNV and CDR2 YYDKDF (reference sequence). With V trimmed by 0 bases and J by 2 bases, 15 bases remained unmatched. The CDR3 runs 22 residues. This TCR was sampled from a middle-aged man with head and neck cancer. Source material: PBMCs. The chain employs TRBV15 and TRBJ2-1; TRBD2 matches at 14 bases. CDR3 sequence: CATSRDGRGGLAGAWTYNEQFF. The DNA of the CDR3 is TGTGCCACCAGCAGAGACGGAAGGGGGGGACTAGCGGGAGCATGGACCTACAATGAGCAGTTCTTC.